This TCR beta chain was documented in a study of persistence of HIV-infected CD4 T cells. Study at large: Suppressive ART had lasted a median of approximately eight years. Multiple blood draws of up to roughly 200 mL, except a couple of donors with single leukapheresis. General observations from the study: Antigen-responding cells were enriched for degenerate expanded CDR3beta sequences.

The immunoSEQ assay was version 4, run in survey mode. The method was immunoSEQ multiplex PCR; TCRdb's version includes in-frame clones alone and lacks a portion of them. The repertoire consists of more than 30,000 clones, with 60% to 75% occurring once and the leading ten covering 1.4%. Cells were stimulated with overlapping HIV-1 Gag 15-mer peptides. CD4+ T cells upregulating both CD40 ligand and CD69 were sorted as responding cells. Per the germline V gene, CDR1 is SNHLY and CDR2 is FYNNEI. V lost 1 base to trimming and J lost 2 bases, with 15 bases between them. The CDR3 contains 16 residues. With respect to this clone: What it recognizes is unknown.

V usage is TRBV2 and J usage is TRBJ2-7, with D perhaps TRBD2 (6 bases). This receptor was obtained from an adult man with HIV who was CMV-seropositive. The material sequenced was CD4+ T cells sorted from PBMCs after approximately 19-hour stimulation, taken from a patient who received antiretroviral therapy. For the CDR3, the DNA is TGTGCCAGCAGTGAAGAGGGGAGGATGGTGGCCTACGAGCAGTACTTC. Protein sequence: CASSEEGRMVAYEQYF. Full variable domain (missing parts from reference TRBV2 and TRBJ2-7): EPEVTQTPSHQVTQMGQEVILRCVPISNHLYFYWYRQILGQKVEFLVSFYNNEISEKSEIFDDQFSVERPDGSNFTLKIRSTKLEDSAMYFCASSEEGRMVAYEQYFGPGTRLTVT.